This T cell receptor beta chain derives from a study of beta chain features in type 1 diabetes. The V and J ends lost 5 bases and 12 bases respectively, with 11 bases between them. The CDR3 spans 11 residues. Germline lookup yields CDR1 SQVTM and CDR2 ANQGSEA. This clone has at least ten counts. Every bit of the isolated RNA underwent reverse transcription, so sequencing read expressed TCRB transcripts. Sequencing was performed with immunoSEQ multiplex PCR; in TCRdb, only in-frame clones are kept and a portion is missing. Among roughly 370,000 clones listed, over 11% were seen once. This TCR derives from a man aged 25-45 years in good health. Sequencing was performed on naive CD4+ T cells from blood. J is TRBJ2-6 and V is TRBV29-1, with no clear D. The CDR3: CSVQVGPVLTF. The CDR3 DNA is TGCAGCGTTCAAGTAGGGCCCGTCCTGACTTTC.